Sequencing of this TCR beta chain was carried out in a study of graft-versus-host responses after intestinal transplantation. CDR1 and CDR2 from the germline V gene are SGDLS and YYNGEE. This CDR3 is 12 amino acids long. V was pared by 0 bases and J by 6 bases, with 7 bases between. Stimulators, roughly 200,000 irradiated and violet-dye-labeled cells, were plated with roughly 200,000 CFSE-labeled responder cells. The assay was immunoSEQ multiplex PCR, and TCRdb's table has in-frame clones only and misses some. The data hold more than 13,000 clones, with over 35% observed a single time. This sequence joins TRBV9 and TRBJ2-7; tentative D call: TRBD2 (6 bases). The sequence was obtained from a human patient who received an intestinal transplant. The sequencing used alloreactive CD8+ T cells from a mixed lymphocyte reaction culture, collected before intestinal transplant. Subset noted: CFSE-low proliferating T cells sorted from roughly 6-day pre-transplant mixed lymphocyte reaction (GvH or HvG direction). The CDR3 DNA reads TGTGCCAGCAGCGTAGAGGGAGGCGAGCAGTACTTC. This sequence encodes CASSVEGGEQYF.